These 13 T cell receptor beta chains originate from one sample sequenced in a study of regulatory T cells in long-lasting Graves disease. Time point given: newly diagnosed GD, antithyroid drugs for less than 3 months. RNA isolated from PBMCs was used to make the TCR library. iRepertoire HTBI primers and Arm-PCR of CDR3 regions built TCR beta libraries. In TCRdb, the multiplex PCR reads were re-called with MiXCR into one record per CDR3 protein. This sample carries under 300,000 distinct CDR3 sequences, 18% of them seen once, and the ten largest clones take 13% to 15%. These records were also assigned to another study, of T cells in Graves' hyperthyroidism and ophthalmopathy.

The source material was peripheral blood mononuclear cells (PBMCs), sampled at new diagnosis, from a patient treated with antithyroid drugs. The receptor set was obtained from a woman in her 30s with Graves disease.

The sample holds many counts of this clonotype. The chain employs TRBV5-1 and TRBJ1-2, with 7 nucleotides matching TRBD1. V was clipped by 4 bases and J by 8 bases; unmatched bases: 14. Germline V gene lookup returns CDR1 SGHRS and CDR2 YFSETQ. The CDR3 sequence is 15 residues long. CDR3 nucleotides: TGCGCCAGCAGCATTGGACAGGCCCGGGCGAGCGGCTACACCTTC. It codes for CASSIGQARASGYTF.

The chain carries TRBV9 and TRBJ1-2; D call uncertain. With 5 bases removed from V and 6 bases from J, the gap between germline ends came to 11 bases. Germline CDR1 and CDR2: SGDLS and YYNGEE. There are 12 residues in the CDR3. In DNA, the CDR3 is TGTGCCAGCAGTGGACGGATTGATGGCTACACCTTC. Protein: CASSGRIDGYTF.

This clonotype has ten or more counts. CDR3 sequence: CSVGDRANYGYTF. For the CDR3, the DNA is TGCAGCGTTGGAGACAGAGCTAACTATGGCTACACCTTC. This rearrangement joins TRBV29-1 to TRBJ1-2; the D gene is possibly TRBD1 (5 bases). Germline V gene data show CDR1 as SQVTM and CDR2 as ANQGSEA. V lost 4 bases and J 0 bases, leaving 9 bases between the germline ends. CDR3 length equals 13 residues.

J is TRBJ1-5 and V is TRBV19; TRBD1 is a possible D gene (6 bases). Germline V gene data show CDR1 as LNHDA and CDR2 as SQIVND (reference sequence). This CDR3 is built from 15 residues. The germline V and J ends were trimmed by 6 bases and 3 bases, with 15 bases remaining between them. The DNA of the CDR3 is TGTGCCAGTAGAGTGGGGGCGAGGTCCAATCAGCCCCAGCATTTT. Translation gives CASRVGARSNQPQHF.

The chain has TRBV29-1 and TRBJ1-1; TRBD1 agrees at 9 bases. V gave up 3 bases and J gave up 3 bases; unmatched junction bases: 5. CDR3 size: 14 residues. CDR1 SQVTM and CDR2 ANQGSEA come from the germline V gene. Written as DNA, the CDR3 is TGCAGCGTTGAGACACAGGGGGCTGACACTGAAGCTTTCTTT. Its translation: CSVETQGADTEAFF.

This clonotype was seen at least ten times. Relative to the germline gene, one junction end is altered; a read error may explain this. The V gene is TRBV2, the J gene TRBJ1-5; D possibly corresponds to TRBD1 (5 bases). CDR3 length equals 14 residues. The germline V gene encodes CDR1 SNHLY and CDR2 FYNNEI. CDR3 protein: CASSGQTSNRPQHF. The CDR3 DNA is TGTGCCAGCAGTGGACAGACTAGCAATCGGCCCCAGCATTTT.

This clonotype was picked up many times. The chain couples TRBV7-6 to TRBJ2-5; no reliable D call. Trimming cost V 5 bases and J 5 bases, with 9 bases left between them. The CDR3 has 12 amino acids. Germline V lookup: CDR1 SGHVS, CDR2 FNYEAQ. The CDR3 reads CASSPAAETQYF. The CDR3 DNA reads as TGTGCCAGCAGCCCGGCGGCGGAGACCCAGTACTTC.

V usage is TRBV10-1 and J usage is TRBJ2-5, with a tentative D call TRBD1 (5 bases). Per germline, CDR1 WNHNN and CDR2 SYGVQD (reference sequence). This CDR3 has 14 amino acids. Trimming took 0 bases from V and 9 from J, leaving 14 bases between them. The CDR3 nucleotides are TGCGCCAGCAGTGAGTCGACAGCCCCCAGGGCCCAGTACTTC. Its translation is CASSESTAPRAQYF.

This clonotype was seen at least ten times. The chain recombines TRBV5-1 with TRBJ1-2; D uncertain. The CDR3 covers 14 residues. Trimming stripped 1 base from V and 5 bases from J, with 12 bases between. The germline gives CDR1 SGHRS, CDR2 YFSETQ. The chain's CDR3 is CASSLSGVRYGYTF. DNA for the CDR3: TGCGCCAGCAGCTTGAGTGGGGTGAGGTATGGCTACACCTTC.

This clonotype was detected ten times or more. V and J are TRBV27 and TRBJ1-1, with TRBD1 as a possible D gene (5 bases). The V and J ends lost 5 bases and 4 bases respectively, with 17 bases between them. The CDR3 extends over 15 amino acids. Germline CDR1 MNHEY, CDR2 SMNVEV (reference sequence). The CDR3: CASSPGGGTSTEAFF. The DNA for the CDR3 is TGTGCCAGCAGTCCCGGGGGAGGGACGAGCACTGAAGCTTTCTTT.

This clonotype was found many times. The chain joins TRBV20-1 to TRBJ1-6, with D possibly being TRBD1 (5 bases). This CDR3 spans 16 amino acids. V dropped 4 bases and J dropped 0 bases, with 13 bases sitting between them. Germline V gene data show CDR1 as DFQATT and CDR2 as SNEGSKA (reference sequence). As DNA, the CDR3 is TGCAGTGCTAAACAGGCCGCGAGCTCCTATAATTCACCCCTCCACTTT. Translated, it gives CSAKQAASSYNSPLHF.

The chain uses TRBV11-2 and TRBJ2-3, with 14 positions matching TRBD2. With 6 bases clipped from V and 5 bases from J, the junction kept 10 bases outside the gene matches. The CDR3 consists of 17 residues. Per the germline V gene, CDR1 is SGHAT and CDR2 is FQNNGV. CDR3 amino acids: CASSTTWGLAGVDTQYF. CDR3 coding DNA: TGTGCCAGCAGTACTACCTGGGGACTAGCGGGGGTAGATACGCAGTATTTT.

This clonotype has just a few counts. The chain uses TRBV20-1 and TRBJ1-6; TRBD1 aligns across 9 bases. Germline V CDR1 and CDR2: DFQATT, SNEGSKA (reference sequence). The CDR3 is 15 amino acids. V lost 4 bases to trimming and J lost 7 bases; unmatched junction nucleotides: 8. The CDR3 DNA reads as TGCAGTGCTACCGGGACAGGGTGGGGAAATTCACCCCTCCACTTT. This translates into CSATGTGWGNSPLHF.